One and the same sample provided the 20 T cell receptor beta chains below, sequenced in a study of T cell repertoires in ileal Crohn's disease. Profiled with immunoSEQ multiplex PCR; TCRdb holds only in-frame clones, not every one. The sample comprises about 9,600 clones, about 80% of which are singletons, and roughly 25% rests with the top ten. The sequenced material came from ileal tissue. The receptors stem from an adult with Crohn's disease.

The rearrangement links TRBV28 to TRBJ2-7, with D perhaps matching TRBD2 (6 bases). In germline, CDR1 is MDHEN, CDR2 SYDVKM. CDR3 length equals 14 residues. V was trimmed by 3 bases and J by 4 bases, leaving 13 bases between them. The CDR3 DNA reads TGTGCCAGCAGTTTGACGGGGGAATTGTACGAGCAGTACTTC. As protein: CASSLTGELYEQYF.

The CDR3 sequence is CASSSSYEQYF. In nucleotides, the CDR3 is TGTGCCAGCAGCTCTTCCTACGAGCAGTACTTC. This chain joins TRBV11-2 and TRBJ2-7; no clear D. The CDR3 spans 11 residues. CDR1 and CDR2 from the germline V gene are SGHAT and FQNNGV. V was cut by 4 bases and J by 1 base, with 2 bases left in between.

V gene TRBV27 combines with J gene TRBJ2-7; D is unclear. CDR1 is MNHEY, CDR2 SMNVEV, per germline (reference sequence). The CDR3 is 15 amino acids. Between the trimmed V and J ends, which lost 0 bases and 4 bases, there was a span of 13 bases. DNA of the CDR3: TGTGCCAGCAGTTTATCCGCCTCTATGGTGTACGAGCAGTACTTC. It specifies CASSLSASMVYEQYF.

V usage is TRBV15 and J usage is TRBJ2-1, with D tentatively TRBD1 (6 bases). The germline CDR1 and CDR2 sequences are LNHNV and YYDKDF (reference sequence). The CDR3 covers 18 residues. V dropped 3 bases and J dropped 4 bases, with 22 bases sitting between them. The CDR3 DNA is TGTGCCACCAGCAGGCCCCTTAGACTGGACAGCCGATACAATGAGCAGTTCTTC. It specifies CATSRPLRLDSRYNEQFF. The full variable domain, rest sourced from reference TRBV15 and TRBJ2-1, is DAMVIQNPRYQVTQFGKPVTLSCSQTLNHNVMYWYQQKSSQAPKLLFHYYDKDFNNEADTPDNFQSRRPNTSFCFLDIRSPGLGDTAMYLCATSRPLRLDSRYNEQFFGPGTRLTVL.

The chain joins TRBV7-2 to TRBJ1-4; maybe TRBD1 (5 bases). V was trimmed by 0 bases and J by 4 bases, leaving 12 bases between them. Per germline, CDR1 SGHTA and CDR2 FQGNSA. CDR3 length equals 16 residues. The CDR3 bases are TGTGCCAGCAGCTTAGCCGGGCGGGGGAATAATGAAAAACTGTTTTTT. Its translation: CASSLAGRGNNEKLFF. Full variable domain (rest looked up from reference TRBV7-2 and TRBJ1-4): GAGVSQSPSNKVTEKGKDVELRCDPISGHTALYWYRQSLGQGLEFLIYFQGNSAPDKSGLPSDRFSAERTGGSVSTLTIQRTQQEDSAVYLCASSLAGRGNNEKLFFGSGTQLSVL.

This clone was detected a few times. V usage is TRBV5-1 and J usage is TRBJ2-1, with 8 positions matching TRBD1. The V gene's germline CDR1 is SGHRS and CDR2 YFSETQ. V lost 4 bases, J lost 8 bases, and 11 bases stayed unmatched. This CDR3 has 15 amino acids. CDR3 in amino acids: CASSRSGTGSHEQFF. Here the CDR3 DNA reads TGCGCCAGCAGCCGTTCCGGGACAGGTAGTCATGAGCAGTTCTTC.

The rearrangement uses TRBV9 and TRBJ2-3, with 8 bases fitting TRBD2. The J segment lost 5 bases and the V segment lost 1 base, leaving 6 bases of the junction unmatched. The CDR3 length is 15 residues. Germline V gene lookup returns CDR1 SGDLS and CDR2 YYNGEE. CDR3 nucleotides: TGTGCCAGCAGCGTATCCGGCCGGGGGGGAGATACGCAGTATTTT. Its translation is CASSVSGRGGDTQYF.

V and J are TRBV6-1 and TRBJ2-2; 8 positions match TRBD2. After removal of 3 bases from V and 5 bases from J, the junction contained 8 bases not matched to a gene. The CDR3 spans 16 residues. Germline V gene data show CDR1 as MNHNS and CDR2 as SASEGT. DNA of the CDR3: TGTGCCAGCAGTGATTTAGCGGGGATGGGAACCGGGGAGCTGTTTTTT. Residues: CASSDLAGMGTGELFF.

The rearrangement joins TRBV5-4 to TRBJ1-2; 7 positions agree with TRBD1. Germline V gene data show CDR1 as SGHNT and CDR2 as YYREEE (reference sequence). The V gene end was trimmed by 4 bases and the J gene end by 7 bases; junction bases not matched to a gene: 10. This CDR3 comprises 14 residues. The chain's CDR3 is CASSHSDRFTGYTF. In DNA, the CDR3 is TGTGCCAGCAGCCATTCGGACAGGTTTACTGGCTACACCTTC.

The J gene is TRBJ1-2, the V gene TRBV4-1; 8 bases agree with TRBD1. The CDR3 extends over 16 amino acids. Looked up from germline, CDR1 is MGHRA and CDR2 is YSYEKL. Trimming at V came to 1 base and at J to 5 bases, leaving 9 bases not matched to a gene. CDR3 nucleotide sequence: TGCGCCAGCAGCCAAGTCGGGGCAGGGGGCCAATATGGCTACACCTTC. This encodes CASSQVGAGGQYGYTF.

As for this clone: This likely reflects a read error, since a far larger clone is one base away. J is TRBJ1-2 and V is TRBV13; D not resolved. The CDR3 totals 15 residues. Germline V CDR1 and CDR2: PRHDT, FYEKMQ (reference sequence). The V end was cut by 5 bases, the J end by 0 bases, with 13 bases between. The CDR3 DNA reads as TGTGCCAGCAGCCACCCCCGGGAAACTAACTATGGCTACACCTTC. Its translation is CASSHPRETNYGYTF.

The chain recombines TRBV6-1 with TRBJ1-3; D gene unclear. Trimming cost V 7 bases and J 3 bases, with 13 bases left between them. Germline V gene lookup returns CDR1 MNHNS and CDR2 SASEGT. This CDR3 comprises 14 residues. The CDR3 nucleotides are TGTGCCAGCATCCTTGAAGGGAGTGGAAACACCATATATTTT. It codes for CASILEGSGNTIYF.

This chain uses TRBV30 with TRBJ1-4; D gene uncertain. CDR1 GTSNPN and CDR2 SVGIG come from the germline V gene (reference sequence). CDR3 length equals 15 residues. V dropped 1 base and J dropped 11 bases, with 20 bases sitting between them. CDR3 sequence (DNA): TGTGCCTGGAGTGCCCCTTGGCAGGATACTGGGAAACTGTTTTTT. Translation: CAWSAPWQDTGKLFF.

This clone was detected once. This rearrangement joins TRBV5-1 to TRBJ2-7; a weak D match, TRBD1 (6 bases). Germline values: CDR1 SGHRS, CDR2 YFSETQ. The CDR3 consists of 12 residues. Between the trimmed V and J ends, which lost 2 bases and 4 bases, there was a span of 7 bases. In DNA, the CDR3 is TGCGCCAGCAGCTTACAGGGTTACGAGCAGTACTTC. Translated: CASSLQGYEQYF.

The chain couples TRBV10-3 to TRBJ2-7; 10 bases line up with TRBD2. The CDR3 contains 15 residues. Germline V gene lookup returns CDR1 ENHRY and CDR2 SYGVKD. Germline trimming cut 5 bases from V and 6 bases from J; bases unmatched to any gene: 10. CDR3 protein: CAISLSSGSSCEQYF. The CDR3, as DNA: TGTGCCATCAGTCTCTCTAGCGGGAGCTCGTGCGAGCAGTACTTC.

This chain joins TRBV18 and TRBJ2-5; tentative D call: TRBD1 (6 bases). CDR1 and CDR2 (germline): KGHSH, LQKENI. The CDR3 has 15 residues. Trimming shortened V by 1 base and J by 4 bases, and 13 bases separated the two germline ends. The CDR3 here is CASSPLMTGGETQYF. CDR3 DNA: TGTGCCAGCTCACCACTTATGACAGGCGGAGAGACCCAGTACTTC.

The chain couples TRBV18 to TRBJ2-2; the match to TRBD2 covers 11 bases. This CDR3 is 18 amino acids long. Germline CDR1 is KGHSH and CDR2 is LQKENI. The trim removed 3 bases at V and 6 bases at J, leaving 12 bases unmatched. The DNA of the CDR3 is TGTGCCAGCTCACCCGCTACAAGACTAGCGGGGTCCGCCGGGGAGCTGTTTTTT. Amino acids: CASSPATRLAGSAGELFF. Together with reference TRBV18 and TRBJ2-2, the CDR3 gives the full variable domain: NAGVMQNPRHLVRRRGQEARLRCSPMKGHSHVYWYRQLPEEGLKFMVYLQKENIIDESGMPKERFSAEFPKEGPSILRIQQVVRGDSAAYFCASSPATRLAGSAGELFFGEGSRLTVL.

DNA of the CDR3: TGTGCCTGGAGTGCGGGGGGCAATCAGCCCCAGCATTTT. Translating gives CAWSAGGNQPQHF. The rearrangement joins TRBV30 to TRBJ1-5, with D maybe TRBD1 (5 bases). The CDR3 consists of 13 residues. Germline values: CDR1 GTSNPN, CDR2 SVGIG (reference sequence). Trimming took 1 base from V and 2 from J, leaving 6 bases between them.

The CDR3 here is CASSLAQGFGTEAFF. The CDR3 coding sequence is TGTGCCAGCAGCTTGGCTCAGGGGTTCGGCACTGAAGCTTTCTTT. The rearrangement uses TRBV5-5 and TRBJ1-1; the D gene is possibly TRBD1 (6 bases). This CDR3 has 15 amino acids. With 0 bases removed from V and 4 bases from J, the gap between germline ends came to 13 bases. CDR1 and CDR2 from the germline V gene are SGHKS and YYEKEE (reference sequence).

The chain employs TRBV5-5 and TRBJ1-4; the match to TRBD1 covers 8 bases. This CDR3 spans 13 amino acids. J was trimmed by 7 bases and V by 5 bases; bases with no gene match: 4. In germline, CDR1 is SGHKS, CDR2 YYEKEE (reference sequence). CDR3 residues: CASSEQGGEKLFF. The CDR3 bases are TGTGCCAGCAGTGAACAGGGGGGTGAAAAACTGTTTTTT.